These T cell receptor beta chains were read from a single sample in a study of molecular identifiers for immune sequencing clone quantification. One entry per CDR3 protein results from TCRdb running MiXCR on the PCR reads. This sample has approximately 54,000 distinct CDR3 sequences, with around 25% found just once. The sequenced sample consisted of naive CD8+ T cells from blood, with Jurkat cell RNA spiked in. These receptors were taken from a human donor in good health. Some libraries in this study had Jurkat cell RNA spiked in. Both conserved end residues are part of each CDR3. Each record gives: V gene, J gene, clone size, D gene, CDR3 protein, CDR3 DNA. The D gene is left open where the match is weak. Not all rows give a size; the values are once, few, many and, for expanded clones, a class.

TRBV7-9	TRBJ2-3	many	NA	CASSPPAGDGTDTQYF	TGTGCCAGCAGCCCCCCAGCGGGTGATGGGACAGATACGCAGTATTTT
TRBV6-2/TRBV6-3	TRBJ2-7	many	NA	CASTGHYEQYF	TGTGCCAGCACCGGACACTACGAGCAGTACTTC
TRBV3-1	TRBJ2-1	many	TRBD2	CASSQFSGASGNNEQFF	TGTGCCAGCAGCCAATTTTCCGGGGCTAGCGGGAATAATGAGCAGTTCTTC
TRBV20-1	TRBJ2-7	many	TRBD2	CSARDLAGTYEQYF	TGCAGTGCTAGAGATCTAGCGGGAACCTACGAGCAGTACTTC
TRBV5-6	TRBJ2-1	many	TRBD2	CASSLVSAGGPNEQFF	TGTGCCAGCAGCTTGGTTTCAGCGGGGGGGCCCAATGAGCAGTTCTTC
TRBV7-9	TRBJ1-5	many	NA	CASSSREDQPQHF	TGTGCCAGCAGCTCGAGGGAGGATCAGCCCCAGCATTTT
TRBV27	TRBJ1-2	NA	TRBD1	CASSLGTGPYDGYTF	TGTGCCAGCAGTTTAGGGACAGGGCCCTATGATGGCTACACCTTC
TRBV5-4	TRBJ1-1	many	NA	CASSLWAGDEAFF	TGTGCCAGCAGCTTGTGGGCAGGGGATGAAGCTTTCTTT
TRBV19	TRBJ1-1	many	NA	CASSFGSPNTEAFF	TGTGCCAGTAGTTTCGGGAGCCCAAACACTGAAGCTTTCTTT
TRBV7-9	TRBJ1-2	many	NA	CASSLIQSLNYGYTF	TGTGCCAGCAGCTTAATTCAGAGTCTGAACTATGGCTACACCTTC
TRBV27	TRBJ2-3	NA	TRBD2	CASSSGIAGLGTDTQYF	TGTGCCAGCAGTTCCGGGATAGCGGGATTGGGCACAGATACGCAGTATTTT
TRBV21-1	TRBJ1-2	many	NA	CASSKDITGEYTF	TGTGCCAGCAGCAAAGACATCACAGGGGAGTACACCTTC
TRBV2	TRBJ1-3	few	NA	CASSPMPGPLSGNTIYF	TGTGCCAGCAGTCCAATGCCGGGACCACTCTCTGGAAACACCATATATTTT
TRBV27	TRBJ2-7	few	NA	CASTPAQGSYEQYF	TGTGCCAGCACCCCCGCCCAGGGCTCCTACGAGCAGTACTTC
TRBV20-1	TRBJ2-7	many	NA	CSARGPTGTSYEQYF	TGCAGTGCTAGGGGGCCTACTGGCACCTCCTACGAGCAGTACTTC
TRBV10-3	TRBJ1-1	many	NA	CAISEWPHTVMNTEAFF	TGTGCCATCAGTGAGTGGCCCCACACAGTTATGAACACTGAAGCTTTCTTT
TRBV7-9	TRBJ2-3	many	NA	CASSSGRADTQYF	TGTGCCAGCAGCTCTGGGCGCGCAGATACGCAGTATTTT